The present entry profiles one T cell receptor (beta chain) with its context. Its antigen is currently not known. The input lacks base qualities; no much larger clone sits a single base away. The CDR3 runs 14 residues from the cysteine to the phenylalanine. The kept DNA is CDR3 alone, 42 bases in frame from the first base. CDR1 and CDR2 (SGHAT, FQNNGV) derive from the germline V gene. A distance of 9 bases separates the germline ends of V and J, which lose 5 bases and 4 bases respectively. Receptors were amplified or captured by the immunoSEQ multiplex PCR assay. The immuneACCESS repertoire file appears here via TCRdb, limited to in-frame rearrangements. These files lack a portion of the clones; in checked studies, under half of the deficit traces to unresolved V genes, and the cause of the others is not known. Across this sample there are about 46,000 clones, with roughly 93% seen only once. Around 0.4% of the sample belongs to the ten largest clones.

The data were taken from a study of T cell changes during pregnancy in multiple sclerosis (dated 2019 in TCRdb). For context, the study as a whole: The study looked at changes in the T cell repertoire across pregnancy in women with multiple sclerosis.

The chain is encoded by TRBV11-2 joined to TRBJ1-6; a weak D assignment points to TRBD1 (6 bases agree). The receptor was isolated from a female donor in good health, enrolled as a control in a pregnancy study. The sequencing here drew on CD4+ T cells from peripheral blood mononuclear cells, taken in the second trimester of pregnancy. The CDR3 is CASSGQNYNSPLHF. The nucleotides read TGTGCCAGCAGCGGACAGAATTATAATTCACCCCTCCACTTT. The entire variable domain, with the stretches around the CDR3 drawn from the reference TRBV11-2 and TRBJ1-6 proteins, is EAGVAQSPRYKIIEKRQSVAFWCNPISGHATLYWYQQILGQGPKLLIQFQNNGVVDDSQLPKDRFSAERLKGVDSTLKIQPAKLEDSAVYLCASSGQNYNSPLHFGNGTRLTVT.